The clone carrying this T cell receptor (beta chain) was seen a handful of times. Its antigen is still unknown. Other DNA sequences of this sample code for an identical CDR3. Profiling relied on immunoSEQ multiplex PCR, and the TCRdb table lists in-frame clones only, not all of them. This repertoire shows about 2.4 million clones, 85% to 95% found once; its top ten account for over 0.12%. Trimming cost V 1 base and J 1 base; bases outside gene matches: 2. The CDR3 is made up of 15 amino acids. The germline CDR1 and CDR2 sequences are MGHRA and YSYEKL. The data stem from a study of shared clonotypes between healthy human individuals. Broader study findings: Clonotype sharing across donors was expected to vary with sequencing depth.

Material: naive CD4+ T cells sorted from blood. Documented subset: CD45RA+ positively selected. The receptor comes from a man in his late teens or twenties in good health. V and J are TRBV4-1 and TRBJ2-7; TRBD1 agrees at 9 bases. The CDR3 spells CASSQGGQGSYEQYF. The CDR3 DNA reads TGCGCCAGCAGCCAAGGGGGACAGGGTTCCTACGAGCAGTACTTC.